This TCR beta chain is from a study of control samples from healthy donors and cancer patients. Clones were read by immunoSEQ multiplex PCR, and TCRdb kept only the in-frame ones, dropping some. The profile shows more than 70,000 clones, about 94% of them singletons. Germline-derived CDR1 and CDR2 are MNHEY and SVGAGI. Trimming shortened V by 2 bases and J by 5 bases, and 15 bases separated the two germline ends. This CDR3 contains 15 residues. This TCR was sampled from a woman in her twenties or thirties in good health. This chain joins TRBV6-5 and TRBJ1-1, with D perhaps matching TRBD1 (5 bases). Material: blood. The CDR3 nucleotides are TGTGCCAGCAGTTACGCACGGGGGATGGGGACTGAAGCTTTCTTT. It is translated as CASSYARGMGTEAFF.